These T cell receptor beta chains were read from a single sample in a study of tumor and adjacent non-tumor tissue in lung cancer. TCRdb re-analysed the multiplex PCR reads in MiXCR, keeping a single row per CDR3 protein. The repertoire holds about 67,000 distinct CDR3 sequences, with approximately 73% as singletons. What was sequenced was distant non-tumor lung tissue. Source of these receptors: a man in his sixties with non-small cell lung cancer. Each CDR3 is given with its conserved first and last residue. Fields, in order: V gene, J gene, D gene, clone size, CDR3 protein, CDR3 DNA. D genes are given only for firm matches. A clone size is listed for some rows: how often the clone was seen (once, few, many), or a class if it is expanded.

v_call: TRBV6-6; j_call: TRBJ2-4; d_call: .; clone_size: many; cdr3_aa: CASSTARTVRNIQYF; cdr3_nt: TGTGCCAGCAGTACTGCCCGAACTGTGAGAAACATTCAGTACTTC
v_call: TRBV2; j_call: TRBJ1-4; d_call: .; clone_size: many; cdr3_aa: CASSEQVEDEKLFF; cdr3_nt: TGTGCCAGCTCGGAGCAGGTAGAGGATGAAAAACTGTTTTTT
v_call: TRBV9; j_call: TRBJ2-3; d_call: TRBD1; clone_size: few; cdr3_aa: CASSVVKGGKADTQYF; cdr3_nt: TGTGCCAGCAGCGTAGTGAAAGGGGGCAAGGCAGATACGCAGTATTTT
v_call: TRBV7-9; j_call: TRBJ2-2; d_call: .; clone_size: .; cdr3_aa: CARRGTGKLFF; cdr3_nt: TGTGCCAGAAGGGGGACCGGGAAGCTGTTTTTT
v_call: TRBV12-3/TRBV12-4; j_call: TRBJ2-7; d_call: .; clone_size: .; cdr3_aa: CYASDEYDNEQYF; cdr3_nt: TGTTACGCCAGTGACGAATATGACAACGAGCAGTACTTC
v_call: TRBV12-3/TRBV12-4; j_call: TRBJ2-5; d_call: .; clone_size: .; cdr3_aa: CASCLTPGTQYF; cdr3_nt: TGTGCCAGCTGTTTAACCCCGGGGACCCAGTACTTC
v_call: TRBV14; j_call: TRBJ2-7; d_call: .; clone_size: .; cdr3_aa: CASCRDLADNEQYF; cdr3_nt: TGTGCCAGCTGCCGAGACTTGGCAGACAATGAGCAGTACTTC
v_call: TRBV2; j_call: TRBJ1-1; d_call: .; clone_size: .; cdr3_aa: CAINWGAEAFF; cdr3_nt: TGTGCTATCAATTGGGGGGCTGAAGCTTTCTTT
v_call: TRBV11-1; j_call: TRBJ1-1; d_call: .; clone_size: .; cdr3_aa: CACSLAPVAEAFF; cdr3_nt: TGTGCCTGCAGCTTAGCGCCTGTGGCTGAAGCTTTCTTT
v_call: TRBV7-9; j_call: TRBJ1-2; d_call: .; clone_size: .; cdr3_aa: CANSLSSVLASYTF; cdr3_nt: TGTGCTAACAGCTTAAGTTCAGTCTTGGCTAGCTACACCTTC
v_call: TRBV28; j_call: TRBJ2-1; d_call: .; clone_size: .; cdr3_aa: CASSFGGTFNEQFF; cdr3_nt: TGTGCCAGCAGTTTTGGTGGGACGTTCAATGAGCAGTTCTTC
v_call: TRBV11-2; j_call: TRBJ2-5; d_call: TRBD2; clone_size: .; cdr3_aa: CDSSLASGSEAQYF; cdr3_nt: TGTGACAGCAGCTTAGCTAGCGGCTCAGAGGCCCAGTACTTC
v_call: TRBV12-3/TRBV12-4; j_call: TRBJ2-5; d_call: .; clone_size: .; cdr3_aa: CARGLSPQETQYF; cdr3_nt: TGTGCCCGTGGTTTATCCCCCCAGGAGACCCAGTACTTC
v_call: TRBV5-4; j_call: TRBJ1-2; d_call: .; clone_size: .; cdr3_aa: CASTLLRGEYGYTF; cdr3_nt: TGTGCCAGCACCTTGCTGCGTGGGGAATATGGCTACACCTTC
v_call: TRBV28; j_call: TRBJ1-6; d_call: .; clone_size: many; cdr3_aa: CASSTGPVDNSPLHF; cdr3_nt: TGTGCCAGCAGCACAGGCCCCGTAGATAATTCACCCCTCCACTTT
v_call: TRBV28; j_call: TRBJ2-3; d_call: TRBD2; clone_size: .; cdr3_aa: CASSSLAGEPYDMQYF; cdr3_nt: TGTGCCAGCAGTTCCCTAGCGGGAGAGCCTTACGATATGCAGTATTTT
v_call: TRBV29-1; j_call: TRBJ2-7; d_call: .; clone_size: .; cdr3_aa: CGATRWGRGSHEQYF; cdr3_nt: TGCGGCGCAACAAGGTGGGGACGGGGTTCCCACGAGCAGTACTTC